Sequencing of this TCR beta chain was carried out in a study of T cells expressing NK-cell markers. Germline V gene lookup returns CDR1 SGHVS and CDR2 FQNEAQ. This CDR3 contains 16 residues. TCRdb reprocessed the 5' RACE reads and keeps a single row for each CDR3 protein, giving no DNA. This specimen shows just under 150,000 distinct CDR3 sequences; the ten leading clones hold roughly an eighth. The rearrangement uses TRBV7-8 and TRBJ2-5. Sequenced sample: blood T cells: a sorted CD56 or NKG2C T cell subset, CD4+ or CD8+ T cells, or bulk PBMC T cells (not recorded which). This receptor was obtained from a man in his late teens or twenties in good health. The CDR3 loop reads CASSAAMGRYQETQYF.